A single sample gave rise to the 30 T cell receptor beta chains below, sequenced in a study of type 1 and type 2 diabetes patients. Amplification started from genomic DNA. Amplification of the beta chain CDR3 used 30 forward and 13 reverse multiplex primers. TCRdb reanalysed the multiplex PCR reads using MiXCR and keeps one entry per CDR3 protein. The sample lists fewer than 350,000 distinct CDR3 sequences, 45% to 60% occurring once. Sequenced material: peripheral blood mononuclear cells (PBMCs). The source of these receptors is a man aged 18 to 35 with type 2 diabetes.

The rearrangement links TRBV5-1 to TRBJ2-7; no definite D call. The CDR3 runs to 13 residues. V dropped 4 bases and J dropped 3 bases, with 11 bases sitting between them. Germline V lookup: CDR1 SGHRS, CDR2 YFSETQ. The CDR3 protein is CASSQTVGYEQYF. CDR3 DNA: TGCGCCAGCAGCCAGACCGTCGGCTACGAGCAGTACTTC.

The rearrangement links TRBV20-1 to TRBJ1-2, with no clear D. V shed 6 bases and J shed 6 bases, with 17 bases lying between them. The V gene's germline CDR1 is DFQATT and CDR2 SNEGSKA (reference sequence). There are 13 residues in the CDR3. The CDR3 loop reads CSAPPSATDGYTF. The CDR3 nucleotides are TGCAGTGCACCACCCTCAGCGACGGATGGCTACACCTTC.

This clonotype appeared once. V is TRBV20-1 and J is TRBJ2-2, with D possibly TRBD1 on 6 matching bases. The germline V gene has CDR1 DFQATT and CDR2 SNEGSKA (reference sequence). CDR3 length: 15 residues. Trimming shortened V by 5 bases and J by 5 bases, and 18 bases separated the two germline ends. The CDR3 DNA sequence: TGCAGTGCTTCTGACAGGCTAGGGGGAACCGGGGAGCTGTTTTTT. Residues: CSASDRLGGTGELFF.

V is TRBV6-6 and J is TRBJ2-5, with 7 bases lining up with TRBD1. V lost 9 bases to trimming and J lost 4 bases; unmatched junction nucleotides: 5. Germline V gene data show CDR1 as MNHNY and CDR2 as SVGAGI (reference sequence). The CDR3 covers 12 residues. The DNA for the CDR3 is TGTGCCAGTTCGACAGGGACAGAGACCCAGTACTTC. Its translation: CASSTGTETQYF.

The rearrangement joins TRBV7-3 to TRBJ2-2; tentative D call: TRBD1 (5 bases). The V and J ends lost 2 bases and 4 bases respectively, with 5 bases between them. CDR3 length: 13 residues. Germline V gene lookup returns CDR1 SGHTA and CDR2 FQGTGA. CDR3 region: CASSLQGTGELFF. The CDR3 bases are TGTGCCAGCAGCTTACAGGGCACCGGGGAGCTGTTTTTT.

This chain uses TRBV27 with TRBJ2-7; 9 nucleotides match TRBD2. The J segment lost 6 bases and the V segment lost 5 bases, leaving 11 bases of the junction unmatched. Germline CDR1 reads MNHEY; CDR2 reads SMNVEV (reference sequence). The CDR3 runs to 15 residues. The CDR3 DNA reads as TGTGCCAGCAGTCCAATTAGCGGGAGACAGGGCGAGCAGTACTTC. Translated: CASSPISGRQGEQYF.

This chain connects TRBV27 to TRBJ1-2; D is possibly TRBD1 (5 bases). Between the trimmed V and J ends, which lost 6 bases and 6 bases, there was a span of 14 bases. CDR3 length equals 13 residues. Per the germline V gene, CDR1 is MNHEY and CDR2 is SMNVEV (reference sequence). The CDR3 spells CASSDGGRDGYTF. The DNA for the CDR3 is TGTGCCAGCAGCGATGGGGGACGGGATGGCTACACCTTC.

The rearrangement links TRBV25-1 to TRBJ1-2; the match to TRBD1 covers 7 bases. CDR1 and CDR2 (germline): MGHDK, SYGVNS. The CDR3 extends over 12 amino acids. J was trimmed by 6 bases and V by 7 bases; bases with no gene match: 5. The CDR3 bases are TGTGCCAGCACTAGACAGGGTAATGGCTACACCTTC. Residues: CASTRQGNGYTF.

The rearrangement uses TRBV9 and TRBJ1-5; 7 positions agree with TRBD1. The V and J ends lost 0 bases and 3 bases, in that order; junction bases with no gene match: 6. The CDR3 sequence is 16 residues long. Germline values: CDR1 SGDLS, CDR2 YYNGEE. The CDR3 spells CASSVGQGGFNQPQHF. Written as DNA, the CDR3 is TGTGCCAGCAGCGTAGGGCAGGGGGGATTCAATCAGCCCCAGCATTTT.

This chain links TRBV7-2 with TRBJ1-4; D might be TRBD1 (6 bases). This CDR3 region has 16 residues. The ends were cut back, 4 bases at V and 4 bases at J, with 16 bases in the middle. Germline V CDR1 and CDR2: SGHTA, FQGNSA. The CDR3 DNA reads TGTGCCAGCAGCTCATCCCGGGGGGCAATTAATGAAAAACTGTTTTTT. This sequence encodes CASSSSRGAINEKLFF.

In this sample, this clonotype turned up a few times. The V and J genes are TRBV19 and TRBJ2-7; D is perhaps TRBD2 (5 bases). Germline CDR1 is LNHDA and CDR2 is SQIVND (reference sequence). This CDR3 contains 15 residues. V lost 3 bases and J lost 1, with 13 bases in between. The CDR3 protein is CASSMRPGISYEQYF. The CDR3 bases are TGTGCCAGTAGTATGCGACCCGGGATTTCCTACGAGCAGTACTTC.

The chain links TRBV20-1 to TRBJ1-2; D is unclear. This CDR3 region has 13 residues. Trimming pared 5 bases from V and 3 bases from J, leaving 13 bases between. Germline V gene data show CDR1 as DFQATT and CDR2 as SNEGSKA (reference sequence). Here the CDR3 DNA reads TGCAGTGCTTTTAGACGAGAGCACTATGGCTACACCTTC. Protein: CSAFRREHYGYTF.

This clonotype appeared a few times. This chain connects TRBV5-1 to TRBJ2-1; D remains ambiguous. The V end was cut by 4 bases, the J end by 7 bases, with 9 bases between. CDR3 length: 12 amino acids. CDR1 is SGHRS, CDR2 YFSETQ, per germline. The CDR3 reads CASSLGWNEQFF. The CDR3 nucleotides are TGCGCCAGCAGCCTTGGTTGGAATGAGCAGTTCTTC.

This clonotype came up a few times. The genes are TRBV4-2 and TRBJ2-6; D remains unclear. The CDR3 loop spans 17 amino acids. V was pared by 1 base and J by 0 bases, with 10 bases between. Germline CDR1 LGHNA, CDR2 YNFKEQ. CDR3 amino acids: CASSQGNRNSGANVLTF. Written as DNA, the CDR3 is TGTGCCAGCAGCCAAGGCAACAGAAACTCTGGGGCCAACGTCCTGACTTTC.

The table lists this clonotype with a few counts. The V call is TRBV15, the J call TRBJ2-7; 8 nucleotides match TRBD2. CDR3 length: 14 amino acids. V shed 3 bases and J 2 bases; nucleotides not matched to a gene: 3. Looked up from germline, CDR1 is LNHNV and CDR2 is YYDKDF (reference sequence). The CDR3, as DNA: TGTGCCACCAGCAGGGCCGGGGGGGCCTACGAGCAGTACTTC. Encoded protein: CATSRAGGAYEQYF.

This clonotype appeared once. The V call is TRBV7-6, the J call TRBJ2-3, with 9 bases fitting TRBD2. Germline V gene sequence: CDR1 SGHVS, CDR2 FNYEAQ. The length of the CDR3 is 16 residues. Trimming cost V 4 bases and J 4 bases; bases outside gene matches: 9. The CDR3 DNA follows: TGTGCCAGCAGCTCAGCCGGGACTAGCTTCCCAGATACGCAGTATTTT. It specifies CASSSAGTSFPDTQYF.

The chain has TRBV6-6 and TRBJ2-5, with 9 positions matching TRBD2. The germline gives CDR1 MNHNY, CDR2 SVGAGI (reference sequence). V lost 9 bases and J lost 3; bases outside the gene matches: 17. This CDR3 has 17 residues. The CDR3 DNA is TGTGCCAGTTATGGCCCTCCCCCGGCGGGGGGGAAAGAGACCCAGTACTTC. This translates into CASYGPPPAGGKETQYF.

This chain uses TRBV6-5 with TRBJ2-5; 12 nucleotides match TRBD2. The CDR3 totals 16 residues. The germline gives CDR1 MNHEY, CDR2 SVGAGI. Trimming at V came to 6 bases and at J to 9 bases, leaving 14 bases not matched to a gene. DNA of the CDR3: TGTGCCAGCAGGCCGACTAGCGGGAGTTTATGGGAGGCCCAGTACTTC. It encodes CASRPTSGSLWEAQYF.

This clonotype occurred a few times. The chain uses TRBV5-1 and TRBJ2-7; 7 bases agree with TRBD2. Germline CDR1 SGHRS, CDR2 YFSETQ. CDR3 size: 15 residues. V shed 7 bases and J 5 bases; nucleotides not matched to a gene: 15. The CDR3, as DNA: TGCGCCAGCCGATCCGACACTACGGGGGGAAACGAGCAGTACTTC. It codes for CASRSDTTGGNEQYF.

This clonotype was picked up many times. V gene TRBV2 combines with J gene TRBJ1-2; 9 bases are shared with TRBD1. V shed 4 bases and J 10 bases; nucleotides not matched to a gene: 1. Germline V gives CDR1 SNHLY, CDR2 FYNNEI. The CDR3 extends over 11 amino acids. The CDR3 sequence: CASSGTGAYTF. CDR3 coding DNA: TGTGCCAGCAGTGGGACAGGGGCCTACACCTTC.

This chain uses TRBV4-3 with TRBJ1-1; tentatively, D is TRBD1 (5 bases). The CDR3 runs to 13 residues. Germline V lookup: CDR1 LGHNA, CDR2 YSLEER. The germline V and J ends were trimmed by 1 base and 5 bases, with 8 bases remaining between them. The CDR3 DNA is TGCGCCAGCAGCCAAGCGCGGGGGACTGAAGCTTTCTTT. Residues: CASSQARGTEAFF.

V and J are TRBV5-5 and TRBJ1-1; tentative D call: TRBD1 (5 bases). Per the germline V gene, CDR1 is SGHKS and CDR2 is YYEKEE (reference sequence). CDR3 length equals 14 residues. Deletions cut 4 bases from V and 6 bases from J, with 16 bases between. The CDR3 DNA sequence: TGTGCCAGCAGCCAGAGTAGGAAAGGGGCTGAAGCTTTCTTT. Protein product: CASSQSRKGAEAFF.

The chain combines TRBV29-1 with TRBJ2-5; a possible D gene is TRBD1 (5 bases). Germline V gives CDR1 SQVTM, CDR2 ANQGSEA. The CDR3 contains 11 residues. V gave up 8 bases and J gave up 7 bases, with 14 bases separating them. Here the CDR3 DNA reads TGCAGCCCACACGGTAGGGGGACCCAGTACTTC. Translating gives CSPHGRGTQYF.

V gene TRBV12-3 or TRBV12-4 combines with J gene TRBJ2-7; 7 nucleotides align to TRBD2. The CDR3 is 17 amino acids. With V trimmed by 3 bases and J by 2 bases, 13 bases remained unmatched. The CDR3 region is CASSLSGLAVIAYEQYF. In DNA, the CDR3 is TGTGCCAGCAGTTTGAGCGGTCTAGCGGTAATCGCCTACGAGCAGTACTTC.

V gene TRBV29-1 combines with J gene TRBJ2-1, with 10 bases identical to TRBD1. The junction had 19 bases not matched to a gene; V was cut back by 8 bases and J by 6 bases. CDR1 SQVTM and CDR2 ANQGSEA come from the germline V gene. The CDR3 has 17 residues. The CDR3: CSFNRPTGTGESNEQFF. DNA of the CDR3: TGCAGCTTTAACCGCCCCACCGGGACAGGGGAGTCCAATGAGCAGTTCTTC.

V is TRBV12-3 or TRBV12-4 and J is TRBJ1-6, with D unclear. Trimming pared 7 bases from V and 1 base from J, leaving 8 bases between. This CDR3 spans 14 amino acids. CDR3: CASTDGSYNSPLHF. CDR3 nucleotide sequence: TGTGCCAGCACCGACGGGTCCTATAATTCACCCCTCCACTTT.

The V gene is TRBV19, the J gene TRBJ1-1; possibly TRBD1 for D (5 bases). Germline lookup yields CDR1 LNHDA and CDR2 SQIVND (reference sequence). The V gene lost 3 bases and the J gene lost 5 bases, with 10 bases spanning the gap. The CDR3 covers 13 residues. The CDR3 bases are TGTGCCAGTAGTATTGACAGAGATACTGAAGCTTTCTTT. Translation gives CASSIDRDTEAFF.

This clonotype has only a few counts. This chain uses TRBV7-3 with TRBJ1-6; no firm D call. The CDR3 is 16 amino acids. Germline V gene sequence: CDR1 SGHTA, CDR2 FQGTGA. Trimming took 2 bases from V and 10 from J, leaving 18 bases between them. For the CDR3, the DNA is TGTGCCAGCAGCTTAGACGGACGACTTGTGTGGTCACCCCTCCACTTT. Its translation: CASSLDGRLVWSPLHF. The full variable domain, rest sourced from reference TRBV7-3 and TRBJ1-6, is GAGVSQTPSNKVTEKGKYVELRCDPISGHTALYWYRQSLGQGPEFLIYFQGTGAADDSGLPNDRFFAVRPEGSVSTLKIQRTERGDSAVYLCASSLDGRLVWSPLHFGNGTRLTVT.

This clonotype was observed a handful of times. The chain couples TRBV27 to TRBJ2-3, with 9 bases lining up with TRBD2. The CDR3 is 17 amino acids. The ends lost 1 base at V and 2 bases at J; junction bases unmatched: 7. Germline lookup yields CDR1 MNHEY and CDR2 SMNVEV (reference sequence). The CDR3 spells CASSLLSLAGPTDTQYF. Written as DNA, the CDR3 is TGTGCCAGCAGTTTATTAAGTCTAGCGGGGCCCACAGATACGCAGTATTTT.

This clonotype was found a few times. This rearrangement joins TRBV4-1 to TRBJ2-3, with TRBD2 matching over 8 bases. J gave up 5 bases and V 3 bases, and 1 base lay outside the gene matches. Per germline, CDR1 MGHRA and CDR2 YSYEKL. The CDR3 totals 13 residues. CDR3 coding DNA: TGCGCCAGCAGCCAGACTAGCGAAGATACGCAGTATTTT. It is translated as CASSQTSEDTQYF.